This T cell receptor (beta chain) was recovered during a study of metastatic and nonmetastatic thyroid tumors. General study results and limits: In both blood and tumor samples, TCR beta diversity was reported significantly higher for malignant than benign nodules.

This clone was counted ten times or more. The antigen is unknown. TCRdb re-called clones via MiXCR from the PCR reads. The sample includes about 93,000 clones, 10% to 15% of them seen just once. Trimming took 2 bases from V and 6 from J; bases not matched to a gene: 7. Germline V lookup: CDR1 SGHDN, CDR2 FVKESK. The CDR3 extends over 15 amino acids. All patients reached thyroid surgery having received no treatment beforehand. This sequence was found in a female donor with papillary thyroid cancer or a benign thyroid nodule (not recorded which). Some clones in this sample may be carry-over from other donors' samples. V usage is TRBV14 and J usage is TRBJ1-2, with TRBD1 matching 9 bases. The sequencing input was blood. CDR3 nucleotide sequence: TGTGCCAGCAGCCAACTACAGGGGGCAGGGAATGGCTACACCTTC. This codes for CASSQLQGAGNGYTF.